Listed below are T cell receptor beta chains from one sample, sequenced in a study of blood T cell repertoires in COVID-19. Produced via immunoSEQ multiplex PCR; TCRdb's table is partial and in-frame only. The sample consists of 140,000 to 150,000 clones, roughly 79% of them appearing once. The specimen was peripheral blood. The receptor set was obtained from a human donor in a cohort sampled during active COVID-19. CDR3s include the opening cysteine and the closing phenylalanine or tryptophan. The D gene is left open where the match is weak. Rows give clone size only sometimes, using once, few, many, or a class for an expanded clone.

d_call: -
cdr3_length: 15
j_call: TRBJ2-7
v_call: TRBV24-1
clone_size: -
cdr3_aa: CATSDHRDWGYEQYF
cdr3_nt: TGTGCCACCAGTGATCACCGGGACTGGGGCTACGAGCAGTACTTC

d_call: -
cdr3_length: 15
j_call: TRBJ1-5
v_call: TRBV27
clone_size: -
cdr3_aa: CASSLQGQPYQPQHF
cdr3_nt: TGTGCCAGCAGTTTACAGGGGCAACCGTATCAGCCCCAGCATTTT

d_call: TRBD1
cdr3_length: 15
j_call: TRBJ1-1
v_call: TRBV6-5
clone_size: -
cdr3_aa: CASVGQGWAGTEAFF
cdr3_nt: TGTGCCAGCGTGGGACAGGGATGGGCTGGCACTGAAGCTTTCTTT

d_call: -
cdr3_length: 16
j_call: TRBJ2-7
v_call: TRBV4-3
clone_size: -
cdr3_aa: CASSPSPGQSSYEQYF
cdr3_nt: TGCGCCAGCAGCCCTTCACCGGGACAAAGCTCCTACGAGCAGTACTTC

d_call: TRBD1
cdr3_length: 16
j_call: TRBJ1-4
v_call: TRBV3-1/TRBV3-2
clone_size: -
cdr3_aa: CASSQEWWTGNEKLFF
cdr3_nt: TGTGCCAGCAGCCAAGAGTGGTGGACAGGGAATGAAAAACTGTTTTTT

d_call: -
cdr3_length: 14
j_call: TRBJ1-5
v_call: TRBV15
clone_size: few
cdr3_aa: CATSRDMSNQPQHF
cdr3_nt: TGTGCCACCAGCAGAGATATGAGCAATCAGCCCCAGCATTTT

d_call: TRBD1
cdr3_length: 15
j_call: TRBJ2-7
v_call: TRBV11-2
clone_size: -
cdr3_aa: CASSFSGTGLNEQYF
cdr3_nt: TGTGCCAGCAGCTTCTCCGGGACAGGGCTGAACGAGCAGTACTTC

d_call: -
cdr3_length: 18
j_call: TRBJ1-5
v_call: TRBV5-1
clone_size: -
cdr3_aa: CASSLVRNLTDSNQPQHF
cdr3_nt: TGCGCCAGCAGCTTGGTCCGTAACCTCACAGATAGCAATCAGCCCCAGCATTTT

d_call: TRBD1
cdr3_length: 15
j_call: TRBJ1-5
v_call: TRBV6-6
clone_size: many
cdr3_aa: CASSYLGQAGKAQHF
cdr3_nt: TGTGCCAGCAGTTATCTTGGACAGGCGGGAAAGGCCCAGCATTTT

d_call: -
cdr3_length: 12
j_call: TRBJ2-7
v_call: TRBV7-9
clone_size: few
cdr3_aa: CASSLAQGLQYF
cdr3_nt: TGTGCCAGCAGCTTAGCGCAGGGACTGCAGTACTTC

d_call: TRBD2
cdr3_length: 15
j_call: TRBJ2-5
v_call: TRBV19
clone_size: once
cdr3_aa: CASKFSGGGRETQYF
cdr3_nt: TGTGCCAGTAAATTCTCGGGGGGAGGTCGAGAGACCCAGTACTTC

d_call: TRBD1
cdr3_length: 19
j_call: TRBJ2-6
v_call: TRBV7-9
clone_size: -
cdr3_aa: CASSPVRGRSHSGANVLTF
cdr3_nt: TGTGCCAGCAGTCCCGTCAGGGGGCGCTCCCACTCTGGGGCCAACGTCCTGACTTTC

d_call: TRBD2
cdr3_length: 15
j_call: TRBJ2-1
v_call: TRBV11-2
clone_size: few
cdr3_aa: CASSLRTSGYNEQFF
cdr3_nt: TGTGCCAGCAGCTTAAGAACTAGCGGGTACAATGAGCAGTTCTTC

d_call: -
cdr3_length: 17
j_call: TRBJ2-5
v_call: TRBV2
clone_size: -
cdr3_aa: CASSETQTTSRGETQYF
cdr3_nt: TGTGCCAGCAGTGAAACCCAAACGACTAGCAGGGGAGAGACCCAGTACTTC

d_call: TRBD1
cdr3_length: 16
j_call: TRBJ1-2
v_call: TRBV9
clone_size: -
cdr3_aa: CASSVEPTGVNYGYTF
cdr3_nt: TGTGCCAGCAGCGTAGAACCGACAGGGGTGAACTATGGCTACACCTTC

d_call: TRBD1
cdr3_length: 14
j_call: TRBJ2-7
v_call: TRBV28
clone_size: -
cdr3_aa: CASSRQGGSHEQYF
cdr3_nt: TGTGCCAGCAGTAGACAGGGTGGGTCCCACGAGCAGTACTTC

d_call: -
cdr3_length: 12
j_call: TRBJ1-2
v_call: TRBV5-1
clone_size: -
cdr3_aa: CASSKDFYDYTF
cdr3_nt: TGCGCCAGCAGCAAGGACTTCTATGACTACACCTTC

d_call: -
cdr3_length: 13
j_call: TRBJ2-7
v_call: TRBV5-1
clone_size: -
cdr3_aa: CASSLAVGGEQYF
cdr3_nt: TGCGCCAGCAGCTTGGCTGTAGGAGGCGAGCAGTACTTC

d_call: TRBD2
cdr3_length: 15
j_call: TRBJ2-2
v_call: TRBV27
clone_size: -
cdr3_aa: CASSLSGRGTGELFF
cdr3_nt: TGTGCCAGCAGTCTTAGCGGGAGAGGCACCGGGGAGCTGTTTTTT

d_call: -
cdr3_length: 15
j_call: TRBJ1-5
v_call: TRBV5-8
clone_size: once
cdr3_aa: CASRFGGYSNQPQHF
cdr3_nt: TGTGCCAGCAGGTTTGGAGGGTATAGCAATCAGCCCCAGCATTTT

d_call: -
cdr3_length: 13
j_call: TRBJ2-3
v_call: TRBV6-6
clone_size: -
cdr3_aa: CASRGGASDTQYF
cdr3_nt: TGTGCCAGCAGGGGGGGGGCTTCAGATACGCAGTATTTT

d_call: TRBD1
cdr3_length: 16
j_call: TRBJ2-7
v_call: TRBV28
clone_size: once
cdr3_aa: CASSLVGQGASYEQYF
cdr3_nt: TGTGCCAGCAGTTTGGTGGGACAGGGGGCCTCCTACGAGCAGTACTTC

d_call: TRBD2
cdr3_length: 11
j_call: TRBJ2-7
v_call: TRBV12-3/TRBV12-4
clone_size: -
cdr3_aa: CASSGVLEQYF
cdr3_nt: TGTGCCAGTAGCGGGGTTCTCGAGCAGTACTTC